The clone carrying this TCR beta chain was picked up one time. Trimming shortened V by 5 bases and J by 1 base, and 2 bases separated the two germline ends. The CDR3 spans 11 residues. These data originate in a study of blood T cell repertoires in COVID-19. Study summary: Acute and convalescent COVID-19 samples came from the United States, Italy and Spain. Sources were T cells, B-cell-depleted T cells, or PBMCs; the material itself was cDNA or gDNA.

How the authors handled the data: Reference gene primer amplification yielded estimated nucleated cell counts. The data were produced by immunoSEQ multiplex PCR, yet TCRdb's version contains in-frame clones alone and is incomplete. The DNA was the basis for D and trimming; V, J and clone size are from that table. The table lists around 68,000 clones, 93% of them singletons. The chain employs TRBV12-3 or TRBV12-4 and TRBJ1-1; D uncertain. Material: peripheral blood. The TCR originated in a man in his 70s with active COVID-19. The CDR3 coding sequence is TGTGCCAGCAGTCGGAACACTGAAGCTTTCTTT. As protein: CASSRNTEAFF.